This TCR beta chain was captured in a study of T-cell reconstitution after alpha-beta-depleted transplantation in children. This clonotype was counted many times. Researchers prepared the TCRbeta library using unique molecular identifiers, the study reports. Using its own MiXCR run on the PCR reads, TCRdb lists one record per CDR3 protein. The sample holds hundreds of thousands of distinct CDR3 sequences, around 9.6% seen once. Sample: PBMCs from the stem cell graft donor, taken from the stem cell graft. The receptor comes from a human donor who donated a stem cell graft to a child with acute lymphoblastic leukemia.

In DNA, the CDR3 is TGTGCCATCACTGACCCCTCGGGAGAGACCCAGTACTTC. Translating it yields CAITDPSGETQYF. This chain joins TRBV10-3 and TRBJ2-5; D gene unclear. The CDR3 length is 13 residues. The germline V gene encodes CDR1 ENHRY and CDR2 SYGVKD. V lost 7 bases and J lost 4, with 13 bases in between.